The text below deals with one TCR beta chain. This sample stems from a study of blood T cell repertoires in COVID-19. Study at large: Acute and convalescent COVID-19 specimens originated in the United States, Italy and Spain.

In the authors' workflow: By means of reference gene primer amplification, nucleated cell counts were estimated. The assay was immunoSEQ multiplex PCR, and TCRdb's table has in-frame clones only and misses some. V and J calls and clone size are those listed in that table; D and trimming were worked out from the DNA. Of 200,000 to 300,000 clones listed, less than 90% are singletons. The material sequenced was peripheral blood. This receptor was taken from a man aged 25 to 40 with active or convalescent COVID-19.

The CDR3 DNA reads as TGTGCCAGCAGTGAGGGGGACAGCTACGAGCAGTACTTC. Amino acid sequence: CASSEGDSYEQYF. The V call is TRBV6-1, the J call TRBJ2-7, with 7 positions matching TRBD1. In germline, CDR1 is MNHNS, CDR2 SASEGT. The CDR3 length is 13 residues. Germline trimming cut 3 bases from V and 3 bases from J; bases unmatched to any gene: 2.